The present entry profiles one T cell receptor beta chain with its context. The target antigen is unknown. The primer mix had 60 Vbeta and 13 Jbeta primers. Authors' analysis steps: Later work found roughly 80 million unique TCR beta chains, with roughly 11 million shared. The repertoire was sequenced with immunoSEQ multiplex PCR; TCRdb's copy has only in-frame clones and lacks some. The D gene and trimming were derived from the DNA, and the V and J assignments and clone size from that table. Of about 88,000 clones in the sample, around 89% were seen once. These data originate in a study of cytomegalovirus exposure and HLA in healthy donors. The V end was cut by 2 bases, the J end by 5 bases, with 19 bases between. Germline lookup yields CDR1 SGHNT and CDR2 YENEEA. This CDR3 spans 17 amino acids. Study-level points and caveats: Trimming of TCR beta V- and J-genes showed a link, identified in a later analysis, to a missense DCLRE1C variant. The sole available immune exposure information was CMV serostatus. A list of roughly 160 TCR beta chains associated with cytomegalovirus was given.

The origin of this receptor is a man aged 18 to 29 in good health and CMV-seronegative. The specimen was PBMCs. V gene TRBV11-3 combines with J gene TRBJ2-1; TRBD2 is a possible D gene (5 bases). CDR3 coding DNA: TGTGCCAGCAGCTTAAGCCGGCCGAGGGTTCGGGACAATGAGCAGTTCTTC. As protein: CASSLSRPRVRDNEQFF.